The 26 T cell receptor beta chains given below trace back to one sample, sequenced in a study of blood T cells in healthy people across ages. Sample-barcoded 5' priming and a J-beta primer mix drove a second PCR of roughly 7 to 11 cycles. TCRdb ran MiXCR on the 5' RACE reads and lists one entry per CDR3 protein. Counted here are more than 800,000 distinct CDR3 sequences, roughly 45% occurring once; the ten biggest clones make up over 15%. The sequenced sample was blood. Receptors were obtained from a woman aged 60 to 75 in good health.

This clonotype was seen a few times. The chain recombines TRBV30 with TRBJ2-5; no reliable D call. The end of the DNA aligns better with TRBJ2-7, so the J call may be wrong. The germline CDR1 and CDR2 sequences are GTSNPN and SVGIG (reference sequence). The CDR3 has 11 residues. The CDR3 loop is CAWSVGHEQYF. CDR3 nucleotides: TGTGCCTGGAGTGTCGGTCACGAGCAGTACTTC.

The chain employs TRBV12-3 or TRBV12-4 and TRBJ2-3; possible D gene TRBD1, 6 bases. V was cut by 6 bases and J by 1 base, with 20 bases left in between. The CDR3 has 17 residues. In nucleotides, the CDR3 is TGTGCCAGCAGCGGCCGGATAGGGGGAGTCGGCACAGATACGCAGTATTTT. It encodes CASSGRIGGVGTDTQYF.

The DNA of the CDR3 is TGTGCCAGCAGCTTACCTGGCGGCGAAGCGGAGACCCAGTACTTC. Protein: CASSLPGGEAETQYF. V and J are TRBV7-9 and TRBJ2-5; D unclear. Per germline, CDR1 SEHNR and CDR2 FQNEAQ (reference sequence). The CDR3 length is 15 residues. V lost 2 bases to trimming and J lost 5 bases, with 15 bases between them.

The V and J genes are TRBV10-3 and TRBJ2-4; D uncertain. V was cut by 0 bases and J by 8 bases, with 5 bases left in between. The CDR3 contains 12 residues. From germline, CDR1 is ENHRY and CDR2 SYGVKD. The CDR3 sequence: CAISESNDIQYF. The CDR3, as DNA: TGTGCCATCAGTGAGTCGAATGACATTCAGTACTTC.

The genes are TRBV19 and TRBJ2-5; D unresolved. This CDR3 is 14 amino acids long. Germline V gene data show CDR1 as LNHDA and CDR2 as SQIVND (reference sequence). V lost 0 bases to trimming and J lost 1 base, with 6 bases between them. CDR3 in DNA: TGTGCCAGTAGTATAGATTCGGTCCAAGAGACCCAGTACTTC. Amino acid sequence: CASSIDSVQETQYF.

CDR3 sequence reads: CASSPSLGDEIYGYTF. The CDR3 DNA is TGTGCCAGCAGTCCCTCCTTGGGGGACGAAATCTATGGCTACACCTTC. The genes are TRBV27 and TRBJ1-2; D may be TRBD1 (5 bases). The germline V gene has CDR1 MNHEY and CDR2 SMNVEV (reference sequence). The CDR3 sequence is 16 residues long. The V end lost 5 bases, the J end lost 4 bases, and 20 bases lay between the germline ends.

The rearrangement uses TRBV9 and TRBJ2-7, with D perhaps matching TRBD2 (6 bases). The V gene's germline CDR1 is SGDLS and CDR2 YYNGEE. Trimming stripped 2 bases from V and 2 bases from J, with 26 bases between. The length of the CDR3 is 19 residues. For the CDR3, the DNA is TGTGCCAGCAGCGTCGGGCTGGGTAGCGGAAGCTCCGGAACCTACGAGCAGTACTTC. Translated, it gives CASSVGLGSGSSGTYEQYF.

This clonotype was observed a few times. The chain couples TRBV20-1 to TRBJ1-2, with a possible D match to TRBD1 (5 bases). The CDR3 is 15 residues long. V lost 5 bases and J 5 bases, leaving 21 bases between the germline ends. Germline lookup yields CDR1 DFQATT and CDR2 SNEGSKA (reference sequence). The CDR3 here is CSAPLLDGGGYGYTF. CDR3 coding DNA: TGCAGTGCTCCGTTACTTGACGGGGGAGGTTATGGCTACACCTTC.

The V gene is TRBV7-9, the J gene TRBJ1-2; TRBD1 might be the D (6 bases). The V and J ends lost 1 base and 3 bases respectively, with 12 bases between them. The CDR3 runs 15 residues. CDR1 and CDR2 (germline): SEHNR, FQNEAQ (reference sequence). The CDR3 loop is CASSLVGGQHYGYTF. In DNA form, the CDR3 reads TGTGCCAGCAGCTTAGTCGGGGGACAACACTATGGCTACACCTTC.

The chain has TRBV9 and TRBJ2-7; tentatively, D is TRBD1 or TRBD2 (5 bases each). V was clipped by 3 bases and J by 3 bases, with 13 bases between them. Germline V gives CDR1 SGDLS, CDR2 YYNGEE. This CDR3 is 14 amino acids long. This CDR3 reads CASSDGDGNYEQYF. CDR3 DNA: TGTGCCAGCAGCGACGGGGACGGAAACTACGAGCAGTACTTC. Combining the CDR3 with reference TRBV9 and TRBJ2-7 gives the whole variable domain DSGVTQTPKHLITATGQRVTLRCSPRSGDLSVYWYQQSLDQGLQFLIQYYNGEERAKGNILERFSAQQFPDLHSELNLSSLELGDSALYFCASSDGDGNYEQYFGPGTRLTVT.

Only a few counts were recorded for this clonotype. The chain has TRBV6-5 and TRBJ2-7, with TRBD2 as a possible D gene (5 bases). Trimming removed 4 bases at V and 3 bases at J, with 10 bases between. Germline V gene lookup returns CDR1 MNHEY and CDR2 SVGAGI. CDR3 size: 13 residues. The CDR3 DNA reads TGTGCCAGCAGTTCCCCGGAGGACTACGAGCAGTACTTC. Translation gives CASSSPEDYEQYF.

This clonotype has only a few counts. V is TRBV28 and J is TRBJ2-7; 13 positions agree with TRBD2. This CDR3 has 15 amino acids. CDR1 MDHEN and CDR2 SYDVKM come from the germline V gene. V dropped 6 bases and J dropped 3; count of bases not matched to a gene: 5. CDR3 sequence: CASRALAGGLYEQYF. CDR3 nucleotides: TGTGCCAGCAGAGCACTAGCGGGAGGGCTCTACGAGCAGTACTTC.

This clonotype is a singleton in its sample. An end of the junction differs from the germline gene, which may be a read error. The chain has TRBV11-2 and TRBJ2-1; a weak D match, TRBD1 (6 bases). The V gene's germline CDR1 is SGHAT and CDR2 FQNNGV. The CDR3 sequence is 13 residues long. The CDR3 sequence is CVSSRTGLNEQFF. The CDR3, as DNA: TGTGTCAGCAGCCGAACAGGGTTAAATGAGCAGTTCTTC.

This chain joins TRBV2 and TRBJ2-7, with D possibly matching TRBD1 (5 bases). Germline V gives CDR1 SNHLY, CDR2 FYNNEI. Between the trimmed V and J ends, which lost 3 bases and 4 bases, there was a span of 10 bases. This CDR3 has 13 residues. Written as DNA, the CDR3 is TGTGCCAGCAGTGAGGACACGTTATACGAGCAGTACTTC. It translates to CASSEDTLYEQYF.

This sequence joins TRBV28 and TRBJ2-1, with 10 bases matching TRBD1. The CDR3 runs to 16 residues. J lost 5 bases, V lost 5 bases, and 9 bases had no gene match. Germline V gene sequence: CDR1 MDHEN, CDR2 SYDVKM. This CDR3 reads CASSVRQGAGDNEQFF. In nucleotides, the CDR3 is TGTGCCAGCAGTGTTAGACAGGGGGCTGGAGACAATGAGCAGTTCTTC.

A few counts support this clonotype. This rearrangement joins TRBV12-3 or TRBV12-4 to TRBJ1-6; no firm D call. V lost 8 bases, J lost 5 bases, and 10 bases lay in between. The CDR3 is 13 amino acids. CDR3 bases: TGTGCCAGCCACGGGCAGAATAATTCACCCCTCCACTTT. Residues: CASHGQNNSPLHF.

There are a few counts of this clonotype. CDR3 sequence reads: CASSPRGALNEQFF. CDR3 nucleotides: TGTGCCAGCAGCCCGAGGGGAGCTCTCAATGAGCAGTTCTTC. The chain combines TRBV3-1 with TRBJ2-1; D is perhaps TRBD1 or TRBD2 (5 bases each). This CDR3 contains 14 residues. Germline CDR1 reads LGHDT; CDR2 reads YNNKEL (reference sequence). V was cut by 4 bases and J by 6 bases, with 13 bases left in between.

In this sample, this clonotype turned up a few times. The chain uses TRBV7-3 and TRBJ2-3, with D tentatively TRBD1 (6 bases). V was pared by 4 bases and J by 0 bases, with 11 bases between. Germline V gene lookup returns CDR1 SGHTA and CDR2 FQGTGA. The CDR3 contains 15 residues. The CDR3 region has the DNA TGTGCCAGCAGCTCCGACAGGACTAGCACAGATACGCAGTATTTT. Encoded protein: CASSSDRTSTDTQYF.

A few counts support this clonotype. CDR3 protein: CAISGTEYGYTF. DNA of the CDR3: TGTGCCATCAGCGGGACAGAGTATGGCTACACCTTC. The V gene is TRBV10-3, the J gene TRBJ1-2; 7 positions match TRBD1. The V gene's germline CDR1 is ENHRY and CDR2 SYGVKD. With V trimmed by 6 bases and J by 5 bases, 3 bases remained unmatched. The CDR3 loop spans 12 amino acids.

V and J are TRBV10-3 and TRBJ2-3, with 9 bases matching TRBD2. This CDR3 comprises 16 residues. The V gene end was trimmed by 6 bases and the J gene end by 2 bases; junction bases not matched to a gene: 9. Germline loops: CDR1 ENHRY, CDR2 SYGVKD. CDR3 sequence: CAIRKSSGSPTDTQYF. The CDR3 nucleotides read TGTGCCATCAGAAAGAGTAGCGGGAGCCCCACAGATACGCAGTATTTT.

This clonotype has just a few counts. The chain combines TRBV11-2 with TRBJ2-4, with D perhaps TRBD1 (7 bases). Germline values: CDR1 SGHAT, CDR2 FQNNGV. CDR3 size: 16 residues. Trimming stripped 6 bases from V and 8 bases from J, with 23 bases between. The CDR3 reads CASRGYWGRGEDIQYF. CDR3 nucleotide sequence: TGTGCCAGCAGGGGGTACTGGGGCAGGGGGGAGGACATTCAGTACTTC.

This rearrangement joins TRBV5-1 to TRBJ1-1, with D unclear. The germline V and J ends were trimmed by 2 bases and 1 base, with 6 bases remaining between them. This CDR3 has 13 residues. Germline CDR1 is SGHRS and CDR2 is YFSETQ. The CDR3 region is CASSFKPNTEAFF. Written as DNA, the CDR3 is TGCGCCAGCAGCTTTAAGCCGAACACTGAAGCTTTCTTT.

The rearrangement uses TRBV6-5 and TRBJ2-3; 8 nucleotides match TRBD1. This CDR3 comprises 16 residues. From germline, CDR1 is MNHEY and CDR2 SVGAGI. V trimming: 7 bases; J trimming: 2 bases; junction bases outside the gene matches: 11. The CDR3 DNA follows: TGTGCCAGCACCCCCTATTCGACAGGGGACACAGATACGCAGTATTTT. This codes for CASTPYSTGDTDTQYF.

V usage is TRBV12-3 or TRBV12-4 and J usage is TRBJ2-7, with TRBD2 as a possible D gene (6 bases). This CDR3 is built from 14 residues. The ends were cut back, 1 base at V and 0 bases at J, with 7 bases in the middle. The CDR3 loop reads CASSLGLVSYEQYF. CDR3 DNA: TGTGCCAGCAGTTTAGGACTAGTCTCCTACGAGCAGTACTTC.

This rearrangement joins TRBV28 to TRBJ2-3, with no clear D. The germline V gene encodes CDR1 MDHEN and CDR2 SYDVKM. V was trimmed by 8 bases and J by 0 bases, leaving 9 bases between them. The length of the CDR3 is 13 residues. The CDR3 here is CASSMPSTDTQYF. CDR3 nucleotides: TGTGCCAGCTCAATGCCTAGCACAGATACGCAGTATTTT.

This chain uses TRBV20-1 with TRBJ2-6; the D gene is possibly TRBD2 (6 bases). There are 15 residues in the CDR3. V gave up 6 bases and J gave up 0 bases, with 12 bases separating them. Per the germline V gene, CDR1 is DFQATT and CDR2 is SNEGSKA (reference sequence). CDR3 loop: CSALDGSSGANVLTF. The DNA of the CDR3 is TGCAGTGCCCTTGACGGGAGCTCTGGGGCCAACGTCCTGACTTTC.